This T cell receptor beta chain was identified in a study of T cell changes during pregnancy in multiple sclerosis. The CDR3 is 15 residues long. CDR1 and CDR2 (germline): LNHDA, SQIVND (reference sequence). V was clipped by 1 base and J by 1 base, with 8 bases between them. Using immunoSEQ multiplex PCR, the repertoire was profiled, and TCRdb retains in-frame clones only, with some absent. The sample yields over 70,000 clones, approximately 94% seen once. The sequence was collected from a female donor with multiple sclerosis, enrolled in a pregnancy study. This specimen was peripheral blood, taken in the third trimester of pregnancy. The gene calls are TRBV19 and TRBJ2-1; weak D call: TRBD1 (5 bases). The CDR3 reads CASSIGQTSYNEQFF. Written as DNA, the CDR3 is TGTGCCAGTAGTATAGGACAGACGTCCTACAATGAGCAGTTCTTC.